The sequence of this TCR beta chain was determined in a study of blood T cell repertoires in COVID-19. In the study overall: Material from acute and convalescent COVID-19 was sourced from the United States, Italy and Spain.

The age range of participants was about 18 to 89 years, with residence in about 25 US areas. Membership in each cohort depended on participant-reported clinical history. Recovery among Cohort 3 donors was established by two negative PCRs, clearance, or symptom resolution. Repertoires were generated with immunoSEQ multiplex PCR, while TCRdb's copy carries only in-frame clones and drops some. The data contain around 170,000 clones, approximately 88% of them singletons. CDR3 length: 17 amino acids. The germline V gene encodes CDR1 SGDLS and CDR2 YYNGEE. J lost 1 base, V lost 4 bases, and 10 bases had no gene match.

V is TRBV9 and J is TRBJ2-5; the match to TRBD2 covers 10 bases. Sequencing was performed on PBMCs or T cells enriched from blood (not recorded which). This TCR came from a woman aged 18-29 years who had recovered from COVID-19. In DNA, the CDR3 is TGTGCCAGCAGCCCCCGTTTAACTAGCGGGGCCCAAGAGACCCAGTACTTC. Its translation: CASSPRLTSGAQETQYF. The whole variable domain, remainder taken from reference TRBV9 and TRBJ2-5, is DSGVTQTPKHLITATGQRVTLRCSPRSGDLSVYWYQQSLDQGLQFLIQYYNGEERAKGNILERFSAQQFPDLHSELNLSSLELGDSALYFCASSPRLTSGAQETQYFGPGTRLLVL.